The entry below describes one TCR beta chain. Its target is unknown. With 4 bases removed from V and 0 bases from J, the gap between germline ends came to 12 bases. The CDR3 is made up of 15 amino acids. Germline CDR1 MNHEY, CDR2 SMNVEV (reference sequence). This entry belongs to a study of T cells in Graves' hyperthyroidism and ophthalmopathy. Study findings and constraints: Researchers found most expanded thyroid clonotypes above 0.001 in blood as well. Classification by a 13 V-J model distinguished ophthalmopathy from stable hyperthyroidism.

It was RNA transcripts that yielded the amplified TCR beta CDR3 regions. The TCR CDR3 first-round RT-PCR relied on the HTBI primer set. Each CDR3 protein is one row after TCRdb ran MiXCR on the multiplex PCR reads. This sample yields fewer than 900,000 distinct CDR3 sequences, of which roughly 20% are seen a single time; over 15% belongs to the top ten. Diagnoses were established using clinical symptoms, serum thyroxine and TRAb, thyroid ultrasound and orbital computed tomography. The blood was taken when hyperthyroidism was first diagnosed, before any ophthalmopathy symptoms showed up. Specimen: blood. The rearrangement joins TRBV27 to TRBJ1-2; D remains ambiguous. This TCR derives from a woman aged 45-65 years with Graves' hyperthyroidism that later progressed to Graves' ophthalmopathy. The CDR3 reads CASSSLLEANYGYTF. The CDR3 coding sequence is TGTGCCAGCAGTTCCCTTTTGGAAGCTAACTATGGCTACACCTTC.